This T cell receptor beta chain is drawn from a study of tumor-infiltrating lymphocytes in oesophageal squamous cell carcinoma. The length of the CDR3 is 18 residues. Looked up from germline, CDR1 is MNHNS and CDR2 is SASEGT. Trimming removed 7 bases at V and 4 bases at J, with 28 bases between. TCRdb processed the PCR reads anew with MiXCR; each CDR3 protein has one entry. The table lists thousands of distinct CDR3 sequences, about 14% of them singletons. This clonotype occurred many times. Sequences were obtained from esophageal tumor tissue. The receptor was derived from a male donor with esophageal squamous cell carcinoma. The rearrangement uses TRBV6-1 and TRBJ1-1, with D possibly matching TRBD1 (5 bases). The CDR3 is CASTTQGFVNLGGTEAFF. CDR3 coding DNA: TGTGCCAGCACCACTCAGGGTTTCGTTAACTTGGGAGGCACTGAAGCTTTCTTT.